This TCR beta chain derives from a study of control samples from healthy donors and cancer patients (dated by TCRdb to the early 2020s). This clone showed up just a few times. Its recognized antigen is unknown. No quality values exist for individual bases; no much larger clone is one base distant. Per the germline V gene (reference sequence), LNHDA is the CDR1 and SQIVND is the CDR2. At the junction V is shortened by 2 bases and J by 8 bases, with 16 bases in between. Including cysteine and phenylalanine, the CDR3 has 15 amino acids. Left in the record is the CDR3 DNA by itself, 45 bases read in frame from the first base. Library preparation employed the immunoSEQ multiplex PCR assay. The table comes from immuneACCESS by way of TCRdb, which keeps in-frame sequences with V and J called. Part of the clones is missing from these tables; in studies checked, under half for an unresolved V gene and the rest for unknown reasons. For this sample there are over 150,000 clones; 85% to 90% appear just once. 1.4% of the sample lies in the top ten.

The chain is encoded by TRBV19 joined to TRBJ2-1, with the D gene tentatively TRBD1 or TRBD2, based on 5 matching bases in each. The sequence was collected from a woman aged 45-65 years in good health. The material sequenced was blood. The CDR3 reads CASSIRGLAGDEQFF. The sequenced DNA is TGTGCCAGTAGTATAAGGGGTCTAGCCGGCGATGAGCAGTTCTTC.